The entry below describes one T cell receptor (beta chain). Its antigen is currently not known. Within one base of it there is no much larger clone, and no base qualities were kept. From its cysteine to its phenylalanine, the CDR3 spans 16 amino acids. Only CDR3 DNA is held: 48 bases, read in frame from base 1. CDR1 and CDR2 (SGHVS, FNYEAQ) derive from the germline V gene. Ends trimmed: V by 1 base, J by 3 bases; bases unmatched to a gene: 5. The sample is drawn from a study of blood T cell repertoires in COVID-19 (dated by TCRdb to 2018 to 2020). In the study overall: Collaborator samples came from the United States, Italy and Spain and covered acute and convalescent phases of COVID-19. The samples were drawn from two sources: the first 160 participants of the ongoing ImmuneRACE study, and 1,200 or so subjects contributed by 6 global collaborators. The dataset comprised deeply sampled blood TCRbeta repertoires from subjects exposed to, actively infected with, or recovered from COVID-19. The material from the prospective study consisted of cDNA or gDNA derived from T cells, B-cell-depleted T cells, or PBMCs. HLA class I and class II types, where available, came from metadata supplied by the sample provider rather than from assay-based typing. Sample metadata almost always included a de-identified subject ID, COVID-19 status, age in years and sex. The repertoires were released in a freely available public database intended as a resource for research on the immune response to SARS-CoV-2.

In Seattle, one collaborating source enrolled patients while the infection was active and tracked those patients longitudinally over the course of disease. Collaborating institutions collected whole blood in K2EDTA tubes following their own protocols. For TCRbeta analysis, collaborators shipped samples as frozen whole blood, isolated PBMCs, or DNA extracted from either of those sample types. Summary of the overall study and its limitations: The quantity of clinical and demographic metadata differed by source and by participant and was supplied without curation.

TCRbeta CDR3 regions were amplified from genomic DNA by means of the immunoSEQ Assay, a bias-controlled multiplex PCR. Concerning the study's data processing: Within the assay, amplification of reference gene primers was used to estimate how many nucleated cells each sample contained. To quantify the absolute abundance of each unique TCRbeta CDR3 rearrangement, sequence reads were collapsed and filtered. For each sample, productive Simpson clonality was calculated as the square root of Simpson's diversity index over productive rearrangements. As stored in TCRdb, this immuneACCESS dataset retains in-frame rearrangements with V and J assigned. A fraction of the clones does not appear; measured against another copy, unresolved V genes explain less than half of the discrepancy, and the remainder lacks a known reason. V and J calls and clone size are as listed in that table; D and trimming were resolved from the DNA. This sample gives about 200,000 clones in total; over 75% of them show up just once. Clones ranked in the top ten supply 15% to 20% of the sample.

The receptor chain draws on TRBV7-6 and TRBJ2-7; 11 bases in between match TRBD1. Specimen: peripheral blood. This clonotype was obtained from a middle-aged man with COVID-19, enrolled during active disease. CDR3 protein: CASSLVTGTGGYEQYF. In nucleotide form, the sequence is TGTGCCAGCAGCTTAGTGACCGGGACAGGGGGCTACGAGCAGTACTTC.